Included here is one T cell receptor (beta chain) sequence, with context. In the PCR, 60 Vbeta and 13 Jbeta primers were used. Measured with immunoSEQ multiplex PCR; TCRdb has only the in-frame clones, and not every one. The table lists about 55,000 clones, 75% to 80% of them singletons. The data are from a study of cytomegalovirus exposure and HLA in healthy donors. Looked up from germline, CDR1 is WNHNN and CDR2 is SYGVQD (reference sequence). Germline trimming cut 3 bases from V and 5 bases from J; bases unmatched to any gene: 5. The CDR3 loop spans 14 amino acids. The origin of this receptor is a female donor in good health and CMV-seronegative. Sequenced input: PBMCs. The chain recombines TRBV10-1 with TRBJ2-5, with 8 bases aligning to TRBD1. CDR3 nucleotide sequence: TGCGCCAGCAGTGAAGGACAGGGCCGGGAGACCCAGTACTTC. Translated, it gives CASSEGQGRETQYF.